These T cell receptor beta chains were read from a single sample in a study of vaccination effects on CD4 cells after COVID-19. These receptors are not linked to any known antigen. Sequencing was performed with immunoSEQ multiplex PCR; in TCRdb, only in-frame clones are kept and a portion is missing. Here the sample spans some 14,000 clones, about 72% being singletons. Here the sequenced sample was CD4+ T cells from PBMCs cultured with SARS-CoV-2 spike peptides, taken after COVID-19 vaccination. The receptors derive from a human donor who received a COVID-19 vaccine. Each CDR3 is given with its conserved first and last residue. A D gene is named only where the DNA matches it firmly. For some rows the clone size is stated as once, few or many, or as a class when expanded; others skip it.

>NA|TRBJ1-2|TRBD1|TRBV6-5
TGTGCCAGCCGGGGGACAGGGATCTGGGGCTACACCTTC
CASRGTGIWGYTF
>NA|TRBJ2-5|NA|TRBV4-3
TGCGCCAGCAGCCAAGAAAGGGGAGACTATCTGGAGACCCAGTACTTC
CASSQERGDYLETQYF
>NA|TRBJ2-5|NA|TRBV5-1
TGCGCCAGCAGCCGGGGCCGGGAGACCCAGTACTTC
CASSRGRETQYF
>NA|TRBJ2-1|TRBD2|TRBV5-1
TGCGCCAGCAGCTTGGAGTTAGCGGGAGGAGCAGGAGAGCAGTTCTTC
CASSLELAGGAGEQFF
>NA|TRBJ2-3|NA|TRBV7-8
TGTGCCAGCAGCCCAAGGGACGGGACGCAGTATTTT
CASSPRDGTQYF
>NA|TRBJ1-2|NA|TRBV6-5
TGTGCCAGCAGTCCCGGGACATTAGGAGGCTACACCTTC
CASSPGTLGGYTF
>few|TRBJ2-3|NA|TRBV4-1
TGCGCCAGCAGCCAAACCCTCTGGGGGCCAGATACGCAGTATTTT
CASSQTLWGPDTQYF
>NA|TRBJ2-1|TRBD1|TRBV3-1/TRBV3-2
TGTGCCAGCAGCCAAGATGCACCGGGACAGGAAATCTACAATGAGCAGTTCTTC
CASSQDAPGQEIYNEQFF
>NA|TRBJ2-7|TRBD1|TRBV4-3
TGCGCCAGCAGCCAAAAATGGGACCCGGGACAGGGCTACGAGCAGTACTTC
CASSQKWDPGQGYEQYF
>once|TRBJ1-2|NA|TRBV7-9
TGTGCCAGCAGCTTACCAGTCCTGGGCTACACCTTC
CASSLPVLGYTF